What follows are 8 T cell receptor beta chains derived from one specimen sequenced in a study of CD4 T cells in relation to SARS-CoV-2 and coronaviruses. CD4+ T cells from unexposed donors were obtained before the COVID-19 pandemic (2011-2018). CD4+ T cells were isolated from the cells after roughly 11 days of culture. Their antigens are not known. Using immunoSEQ multiplex PCR, the repertoire was profiled, and TCRdb retains in-frame clones only, with some absent. The sample holds under 13,000 clones, 80% to 90% seen once. Sequencing was performed on CD4+ T cells from PBMCs, cultured in vitro. These receptors all stem from a human donor in good health.

The chain carries TRBV6-5 and TRBJ2-5; TRBD1 agrees at 9 bases. V shed 7 bases, J shed 1 base, and the junction held 7 bases outside the gene matches. Germline loops: CDR1 MNHEY, CDR2 SVGAGI. This CDR3 contains 15 residues. CDR3 coding DNA: TGTGCCAGCAATCCCGGGACAGGGCTCCAAGAGACCCAGTACTTC. This encodes CASNPGTGLQETQYF.

This rearrangement joins TRBV7-2 to TRBJ2-3, with D unresolved. The CDR3 extends over 12 amino acids. The germline gives CDR1 SGHTA, CDR2 FQGNSA. The ends were cut back, 4 bases at V and 6 bases at J, with 8 bases in the middle. The CDR3 sequence: CASSSLRDTQYF. The CDR3 bases are TGTGCCAGCAGCTCCCTCCGGGATACGCAGTATTTT.

The genes are TRBV14 and TRBJ2-2; TRBD1 agrees at 8 bases. The CDR3 runs to 15 residues. The V gene end was trimmed by 1 base and the J gene end by 7 bases; junction bases not matched to a gene: 5. Germline V gene sequence: CDR1 SGHDN, CDR2 FVKESK. This chain's CDR3 is CASSQVAGGVGELFF. DNA for the CDR3: TGTGCCAGCAGCCAAGTAGCAGGGGGCGTCGGGGAGCTGTTTTTT. Full variable domain (rest looked up from reference TRBV14 and TRBJ2-2): EAGVTQFPSHSVIEKGQTVTLRCDPISGHDNLYWYRRVMGKEIKFLLHFVKESKQDESGMPNNRFLAERTGGTYSTLKVQPAELEDSGVYFCASSQVAGGVGELFFGEGSRLTVL.

The CDR3 here is CASLSGGPHNEKLFF. Written as DNA, the CDR3 is TGTGCCAGTCTCTCCGGGGGGCCACATAATGAAAAACTGTTTTTT. This sequence joins TRBV19 and TRBJ1-4; D possibly corresponds to TRBD1 (6 bases). Trimming stripped 8 bases from V and 4 bases from J, with 17 bases between. CDR3 length equals 15 residues. The V gene's germline CDR1 is LNHDA and CDR2 SQIVND (reference sequence).

This sequence joins TRBV7-2 and TRBJ1-6; D ambiguous. This CDR3 comprises 15 residues. The germline V and J ends were trimmed by 1 base and 8 bases, with 12 bases remaining between them. CDR1 is SGHTA and CDR2 is FQGNSA in the germline V gene. The CDR3 DNA sequence: TGTGCCAGCAGCTTAGAAAAGACGAGTTATTCACCCCTCCACTTT. Protein sequence: CASSLEKTSYSPLHF.

The rearrangement links TRBV3-1 (or the pseudogene TRBV3-2) to TRBJ1-1; the D gene is possibly TRBD1 (5 bases). V lost 4 bases to trimming and J lost 8 bases, with 11 bases between them. Germline CDR1 reads LGHDT; CDR2 reads YNNKEL (reference sequence). This CDR3 region has 12 residues. CDR3 coding DNA: TGTGCCAGCAGCCCTGGGACTGACGAAGCTTTCTTT. It is translated as CASSPGTDEAFF.

The chain has TRBV5-6 and TRBJ2-3; D perhaps matches TRBD2 (6 bases). The CDR3 totals 14 residues. The germline CDR1 and CDR2 sequences are SGHDT and YYEEEE. With 3 bases removed from V and 4 bases from J, the gap between germline ends came to 12 bases. Written as DNA, the CDR3 is TGTGCCAGCAGCTCAGGACCGGGGGCAGATACGCAGTATTTT. Its protein product is CASSSGPGADTQYF.

The V gene is TRBV28, the J gene TRBJ2-1; 8 positions agree with TRBD2. Germline CDR1 reads MDHEN; CDR2 reads SYDVKM. The J segment lost 7 bases and the V segment lost 5 bases, leaving 10 bases of the junction unmatched. The CDR3 length is 15 residues. CDR3 region: CASSNSGVLGNEQFF. The CDR3, as DNA: TGTGCCAGCAGTAATAGCGGGGTGCTGGGTAATGAGCAGTTCTTC.